This T cell receptor (beta chain) was found in a study of T-cell reconstitution after alpha-beta-depleted transplantation in children. It was with unique molecular identifiers that the TCRbeta library was prepared. In TCRdb, the PCR reads were re-called with MiXCR into one record per CDR3 protein. The table includes about 350,000 distinct CDR3 sequences, less than 15% detected once. The CDR3 is 18 residues long. V dropped 6 bases and J dropped 0; count of bases not matched to a gene: 10. Germline lookup yields CDR1 SGHAT and CDR2 FQDESV (reference sequence). This clonotype was observed at least ten times.

The sample here was PBMCs, taken from the stem cell graft. The chain carries TRBV11-1 and TRBJ2-1; 11 bases map to TRBD2. The receptor was derived from a human donor who donated a stem cell graft to a child with Fanconi anemia. CDR3 sequence (DNA): TGTGCCAGCAGTGGCGCTAGCGGGGGGTCTTACTCCTACAATGAGCAGTTCTTC. Amino acid sequence: CASSGASGGSYSYNEQFF.